This T cell receptor beta chain appears in the sequencing data of a study of blood T cell repertoires in COVID-19. Background on the study: Samples taken during acute and convalescent COVID-19 were collected in the United States, Italy and Spain. T cells, B-cell-depleted T cells, or PBMCs provided the cDNA or gDNA that served as material.

Per the study methods: Estimation of nucleated cell counts relied on the amplification of reference gene primers. Produced via immunoSEQ multiplex PCR; TCRdb's table is partial and in-frame only. Clonal size and the V and J genes are those of that table, whereas D and trimming came from the DNA. Here the sample spans roughly 230,000 clones, 89% being singletons. The CDR3 loop spans 16 amino acids. The V segment lost 5 bases and the J segment 1 base; nucleotides outside the gene matches: 10. CDR1 is SGHNT and CDR2 is YYREEE in the germline V gene (reference sequence). The sequence derives from a middle-aged woman who had recovered from COVID-19. The gene calls are TRBV5-4 and TRBJ2-3; TRBD2 agrees at 7 bases. The specimen sequenced was peripheral blood. This chain's CDR3 is CASSTPGEGRTDTQYF. In nucleotides, the CDR3 is TGTGCCAGCAGTACACCTGGGGAGGGCCGCACAGATACGCAGTATTTT.